The following is a T cell receptor beta chain sequence with its context. These data belong to a study of blood T cell repertoires in COVID-19. Study-level background: Some COVID-19 samples were acute and others convalescent; all came from the United States, Italy and Spain. The analysed material was cDNA or gDNA that came from T cells, B-cell-depleted T cells, or PBMCs.

As processed by the authors: Amplification from reference gene primers served as the basis for estimated nucleated cell counts. Data came from immunoSEQ multiplex PCR; TCRdb stores just in-frame clones and leaves some out. That table gives V, J and clone size, and the DNA gave D and trimming. This sample yields about 66,000 clones, of which about 90% are seen a single time; approximately 1.5% belongs to the top ten. Per germline, CDR1 MNHEY and CDR2 SMNVEV (reference sequence). The V and J ends lost 6 bases and 4 bases respectively, with 12 bases between them. CDR3 length: 13 residues. The sequenced material came from peripheral blood. The receptor was derived from a man in his fifties or sixties with acute or convalescent COVID-19. The chain joins TRBV27 to TRBJ1-2; D may be TRBD1 (5 bases). The CDR3 region has the DNA TGTGCCAGCAGCCTGGAGACAGTCTATGGCTACACCTTC. Its translation is CASSLETVYGYTF.